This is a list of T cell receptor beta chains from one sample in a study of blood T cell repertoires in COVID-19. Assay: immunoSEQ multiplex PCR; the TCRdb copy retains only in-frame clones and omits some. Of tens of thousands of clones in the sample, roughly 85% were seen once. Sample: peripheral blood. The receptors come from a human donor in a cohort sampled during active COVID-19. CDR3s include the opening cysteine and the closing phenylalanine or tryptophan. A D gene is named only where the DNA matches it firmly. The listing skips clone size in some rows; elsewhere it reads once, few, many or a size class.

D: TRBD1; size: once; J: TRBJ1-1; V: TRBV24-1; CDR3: CATSTGGANEAFF; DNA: TGTGCCACCAGTACAGGGGGTGCTAATGAAGCTTTCTTT
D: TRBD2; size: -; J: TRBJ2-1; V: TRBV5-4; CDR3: CASSRSTSGLSYNEQFF; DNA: TGTGCCAGCAGCAGATCGACTAGCGGGCTCTCCTACAATGAGCAGTTCTTC
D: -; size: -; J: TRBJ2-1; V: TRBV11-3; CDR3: CARPPSGSYNEQFF; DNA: TGTGCCCGACCTCCCTCGGGCTCCTACAATGAGCAGTTCTTC
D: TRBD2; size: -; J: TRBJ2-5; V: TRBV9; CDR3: CASASGLAGGLETQYF; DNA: TGTGCCAGCGCCTCCGGACTAGCGGGGGGCCTGGAGACCCAGTACTTC
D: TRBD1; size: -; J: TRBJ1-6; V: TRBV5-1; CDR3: CASSLSGTVGSPLHF; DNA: TGCGCCAGCAGCTTGAGTGGGACAGTCGGTTCACCCCTCCACTTT
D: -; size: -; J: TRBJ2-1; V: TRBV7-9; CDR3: CASITEVYNEQFF; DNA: TGTGCCAGCATAACGGAGGTCTACAATGAGCAGTTCTTC
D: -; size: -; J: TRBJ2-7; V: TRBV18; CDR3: CASSPSTVPYEQYF; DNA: TGTGCCAGCTCACCAAGCACGGTCCCCTACGAGCAGTACTTC
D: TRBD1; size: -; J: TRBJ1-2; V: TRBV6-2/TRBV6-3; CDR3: CASSSGGYGYTF; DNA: TGTGCCAGCAGCTCAGGGGGCTATGGCTACACCTTC
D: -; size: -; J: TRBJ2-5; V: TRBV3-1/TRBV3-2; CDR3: CASSQASTSSETQYF; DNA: TGTGCCAGCAGCCAAGCGAGTACTAGCTCAGAGACCCAGTACTTC
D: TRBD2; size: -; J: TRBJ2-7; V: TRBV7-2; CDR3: CASSFLAGGLYEQYF; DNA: TGTGCCAGCAGCTTCCTAGCGGGGGGGCTCTACGAGCAGTACTTC
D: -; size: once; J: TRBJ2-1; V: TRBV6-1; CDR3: CASSEGQGGWDEQFF; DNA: TGTGCCAGCAGTGAAGGTCAGGGAGGATGGGATGAGCAGTTCTTC
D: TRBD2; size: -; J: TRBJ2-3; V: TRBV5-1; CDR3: CASTSGLAGGRDTQYF; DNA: TGCGCCAGCACCAGCGGACTAGCGGGGGGCCGGGATACGCAGTATTTT
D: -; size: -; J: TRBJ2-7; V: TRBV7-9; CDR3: CASNRVVGYEQYF; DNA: TGTGCCAGCAACCGGGTGGTCGGTTACGAGCAGTACTTC
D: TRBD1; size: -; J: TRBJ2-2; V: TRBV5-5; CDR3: CASSLFRTGFRNTGELFF; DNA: TGTGCCAGCAGCTTGTTCAGGACAGGCTTCCGGAACACCGGGGAGCTGTTTTTT
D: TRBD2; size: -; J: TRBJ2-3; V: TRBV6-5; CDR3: CASRTGGPGDTQYF; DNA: TGTGCCAGCAGGACGGGGGGGCCGGGGGATACGCAGTATTTT
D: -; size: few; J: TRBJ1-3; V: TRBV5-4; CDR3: CASRTPRVRGNTIYF; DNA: TGTGCCAGCAGGACCCCGCGGGTAAGGGGAAACACCATATATTTT
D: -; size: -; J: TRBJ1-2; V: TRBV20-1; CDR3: CSASVDSPYGYTF; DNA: TGCAGTGCTAGTGTAGACAGCCCCTATGGCTACACCTTC
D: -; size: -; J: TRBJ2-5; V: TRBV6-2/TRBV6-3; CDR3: CASSYWHQETQYF; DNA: TGTGCCAGCAGCTACTGGCACCAAGAGACCCAGTACTTC
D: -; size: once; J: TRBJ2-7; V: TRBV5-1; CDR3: CASSFIGSTSYEQYF; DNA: TGCGCCAGCAGCTTTATCGGGAGCACATCCTACGAGCAGTACTTC
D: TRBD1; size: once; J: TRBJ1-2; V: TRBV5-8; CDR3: CASSLALTGGGYGYTF; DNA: TGTGCCAGCAGCTTGGCCTTGACAGGGGGCGGGTATGGCTACACCTTC
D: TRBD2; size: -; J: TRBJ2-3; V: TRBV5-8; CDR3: CASSPGLAGIRDTQYF; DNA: TGTGCCAGCAGCCCGGGACTAGCGGGGATTAGGGATACGCAGTATTTT
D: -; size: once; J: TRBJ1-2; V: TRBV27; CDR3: CASSTIGWGRSYTF; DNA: TGTGCCAGCAGTACCATCGGGTGGGGGCGGAGCTACACCTTC
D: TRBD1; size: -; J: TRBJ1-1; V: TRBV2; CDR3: CASSEQGGMNTEAFF; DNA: TGTGCCAGCAGTGAGCAGGGGGGAATGAACACTGAAGCTTTCTTT
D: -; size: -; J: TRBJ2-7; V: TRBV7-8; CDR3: CASSSGFSYEQYF; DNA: TGTGCCAGCAGCTCAGGGTTCTCCTACGAGCAGTACTTC
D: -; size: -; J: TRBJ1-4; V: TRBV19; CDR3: CASAKRGSGATNEKLFF; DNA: TGTGCCAGCGCTAAAAGGGGGTCAGGCGCCACAAATGAAAAACTGTTTTTT
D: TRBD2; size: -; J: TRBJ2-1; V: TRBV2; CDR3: CASRVSGGPYNEQFF; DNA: TGTGCCAGCAGGGTTAGCGGGGGGCCCTACAATGAGCAGTTCTTC
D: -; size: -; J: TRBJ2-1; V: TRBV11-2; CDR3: CATFPHRDSYNEQFF; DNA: TGTGCCACCTTCCCACACCGGGACTCATACAATGAGCAGTTCTTC
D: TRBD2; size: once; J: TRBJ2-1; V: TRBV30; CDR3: CAWNGVAGGYYEQFF; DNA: TGTGCCTGGAACGGAGTAGCGGGGGGGTACTATGAGCAGTTCTTC
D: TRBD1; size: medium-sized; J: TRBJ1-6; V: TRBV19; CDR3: CASSITRGESPLHF; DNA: TGTGCCAGTAGTATAACCAGGGGGGAATCACCCCTCCACTTT